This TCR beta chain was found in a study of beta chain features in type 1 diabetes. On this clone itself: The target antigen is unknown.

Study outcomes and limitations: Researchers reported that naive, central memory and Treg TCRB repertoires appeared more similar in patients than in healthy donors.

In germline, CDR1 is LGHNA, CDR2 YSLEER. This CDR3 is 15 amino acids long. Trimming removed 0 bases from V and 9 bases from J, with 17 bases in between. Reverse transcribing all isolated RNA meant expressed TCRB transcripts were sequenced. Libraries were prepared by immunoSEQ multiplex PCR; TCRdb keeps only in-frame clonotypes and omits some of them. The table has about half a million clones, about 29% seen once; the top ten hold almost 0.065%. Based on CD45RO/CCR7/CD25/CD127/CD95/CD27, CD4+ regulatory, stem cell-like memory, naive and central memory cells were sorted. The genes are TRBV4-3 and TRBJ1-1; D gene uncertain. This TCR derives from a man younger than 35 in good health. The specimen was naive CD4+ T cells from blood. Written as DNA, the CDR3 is TGCGCCAGCAGCCAAGATCTTGCCACCGCCCGGAAAGCTTTCTTT. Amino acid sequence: CASSQDLATARKAFF.